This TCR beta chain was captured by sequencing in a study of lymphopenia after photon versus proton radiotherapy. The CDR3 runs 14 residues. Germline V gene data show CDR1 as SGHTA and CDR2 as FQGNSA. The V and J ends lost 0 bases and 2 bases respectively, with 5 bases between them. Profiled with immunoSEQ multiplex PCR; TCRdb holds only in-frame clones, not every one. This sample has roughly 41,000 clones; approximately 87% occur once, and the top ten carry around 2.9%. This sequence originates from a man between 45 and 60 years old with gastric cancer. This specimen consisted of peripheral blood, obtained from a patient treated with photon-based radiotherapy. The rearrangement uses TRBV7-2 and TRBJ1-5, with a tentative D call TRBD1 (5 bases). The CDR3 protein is CASSLAGGNQPQHF. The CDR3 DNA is TGTGCCAGCAGCTTAGCAGGGGGCAATCAGCCCCAGCATTTT.